The TCR beta chain described here comes from a study of CD8+CD57+ T cells in acquired aplastic anemia. Study summary: Recorded DNA amounts for sorted CD4+ and CD8+ cells had an average of 3.2 ug. Study results and limitations: Found in both controls and patients were about 30 CD8+ CDR3 sequences. Patients versus controls showed no significant CD8+ Simpson's diversity difference.

Germline trimming cut 3 bases from V and 7 bases from J; bases unmatched to any gene: 13. The CDR3 runs to 18 residues. Per germline, CDR1 MGHRA and CDR2 YSYEKL. By flow cytometry, patients selected for sequencing had shown an expansion of CD8+CD57+ cells. There was no therapy given to any patient before the blood sampling took place. The template for TCR beta VDJ and CDR3 sequence profiling was genomic DNA. TCRdb re-derived calls from the reads in MiXCR, one entry per CDR3 protein. In the table there are a few hundred thousand distinct CDR3 sequences, about a third of which are singletons. As to this clonotype: The antigen is undetermined.

The J gene is TRBJ2-1, the V gene TRBV4-1, with 12 bases identical to TRBD2. Source material: sorted CD4+, CD8+, or CD8+CD57+ T cells (not recorded which) from PBMCs. This TCR was recovered from a human donor with aplastic anemia. The CDR3 nucleotides are TGCGCCAGCAGCCAGCAAGACTTACTAGCGGGAGGCAGGAATGAGCAGTTCTTC. It codes for CASSQQDLLAGGRNEQFF.